One sample yielded the 28 T cell receptor beta chains listed below, sequenced in a study of beta chain features in type 1 diabetes. Their recognized antigens are unknown. The study reverse transcribed the entire isolated RNA, so it sequenced expressed TCRB transcripts. Data came from immunoSEQ multiplex PCR; TCRdb stores just in-frame clones and leaves some out. The table includes 150,000 to 200,000 clones, roughly 60% detected once. Study-level results: Shortening that was moderate but significant affected the TCRB CDR3s of Type 1 diabetes patients in all four CD4+ subsets.

Sequenced sample: naive CD4+ T cells from blood. The receptors were sampled from a man aged 25 to 40 with type 1 diabetes.

The chain joins TRBV4-3 to TRBJ1-2; TRBD1 might be the D (5 bases). The germline gives CDR1 LGHNA, CDR2 YSLEER. The germline V and J ends were trimmed by 5 bases and 6 bases, with 16 bases remaining between them. This CDR3 spans 14 amino acids. For the CDR3, the DNA is TGCGCCAGCAGCTCAGACAGAGGGAGGGATGGCTACACCTTC. This codes for CASSSDRGRDGYTF.

In its sample, this clone was seen once. The J gene is TRBJ1-5, the V gene TRBV23-1; D ambiguous. TRBV23-1 is classed as an ORF, of uncertain function. Trimming pared 0 bases from V and 1 base from J, leaving 7 bases between. This CDR3 region has 15 residues. The CDR3 sequence is CASSQSRRSNQPQHF. The CDR3 DNA sequence: TGCGCCAGCAGTCAATCCAGGAGGAGCAATCAGCCCCAGCATTTT.

The chain uses TRBV14 and TRBJ2-1; maybe TRBD1 (5 bases). The V and J ends lost 2 bases and 13 bases respectively, with 15 bases between them. Germline V gene sequence: CDR1 SGHDN, CDR2 FVKESK. The CDR3 consists of 13 residues. This chain's CDR3 is CASSQTQGGDQFF. In nucleotides, the CDR3 is TGTGCCAGCAGCCAAACCCAGGGTGGTGATCAGTTCTTC.

V usage is TRBV7-2 and J usage is TRBJ2-5; no clear D. In germline, CDR1 is SGHTA, CDR2 FQGNSA. This CDR3 region has 14 residues. The germline V and J ends were trimmed by 5 bases and 1 base, with 11 bases remaining between them. CDR3 sequence reads: CASSPRLPQETQYF. CDR3 in DNA: TGTGCCAGCAGCCCTCGTCTGCCCCAAGAGACCCAGTACTTC.

V usage is TRBV7-2 and J usage is TRBJ2-1; D is possibly TRBD1 (5 bases). Germline loops: CDR1 SGHTA, CDR2 FQGNSA. The CDR3 has 16 amino acids. The ends were cut back, 2 bases at V and 8 bases at J, with 19 bases in the middle. The CDR3 DNA reads TGTGCCAGCAGCTTAATGGGGCTTCTTATCTTGGATGAGCAGTTCTTC. It is translated as CASSLMGLLILDEQFF. Supplemented by reference TRBV7-2 and TRBJ2-1, the full variable domain reads GAGVSQSPSNKVTEKGKDVELRCDPISGHTALYWYRQSLGQGLEFLIYFQGNSAPDKSGLPSDRFSAERTGGSVSTLTIQRTQQEDSAVYLCASSLMGLLILDEQFFGPGTRLTVL.

The chain uses TRBV4-3 and TRBJ2-6; the match to TRBD1 covers 10 bases. V shed 3 bases and J 1 base; nucleotides not matched to a gene: 6. The CDR3 spans 18 residues. Germline V gives CDR1 LGHNA, CDR2 YSLEER. CDR3 in amino acids: CASSQQTGGPSGANVLTF. CDR3 coding DNA: TGCGCCAGCAGCCAGCAGACAGGGGGCCCTTCTGGGGCCAACGTCCTGACTTTC.

The chain couples TRBV9 to TRBJ2-2; D unresolved. The V gene lost 0 bases and the J gene lost 4 bases, with 7 bases spanning the gap. Germline V CDR1 and CDR2: SGDLS, YYNGEE. The CDR3 extends over 14 amino acids. The CDR3 DNA sequence: TGTGCCAGCAGCGTAGATTGGAGCACCGGGGAGCTGTTTTTT. Translated: CASSVDWSTGELFF.

The genes are TRBV2 and TRBJ2-3; D might be TRBD1 (5 bases). The length of the CDR3 is 14 residues. The V gene's germline CDR1 is SNHLY and CDR2 FYNNEI. The V end was cut by 2 bases, the J end by 5 bases, with 11 bases between. CDR3 residues: CASSESAGQDTQYF. The CDR3 coding sequence is TGTGCCAGCAGTGAATCCGCAGGGCAAGATACGCAGTATTTT.

The rearrangement links TRBV29-1 to TRBJ1-1; no clear D. The CDR3 extends over 12 amino acids. The V end lost 4 bases, the J end lost 3 bases, and 9 bases lay between the germline ends. Germline V CDR1 and CDR2: SQVTM, ANQGSEA. CDR3 coding DNA: TGCAGCGTTGTGCCCGCGGACACTGAAGCTTTCTTT. Encoded protein: CSVVPADTEAFF.

This rearrangement joins TRBV30 to TRBJ2-7; D is ambiguous. The CDR3 is made up of 13 amino acids. Deletions cut 0 bases from V and 6 bases from J, with 12 bases between. The germline gives CDR1 GTSNPN, CDR2 SVGIG (reference sequence). CDR3 residues: CAWSVRWGIEQYF. The CDR3 nucleotides read TGTGCCTGGAGTGTACGTTGGGGAATCGAGCAGTACTTC.

The J gene is TRBJ2-1, the V gene TRBV5-4; D is unresolved. This CDR3 region has 16 residues. The germline V and J ends were trimmed by 2 bases and 0 bases, with 12 bases remaining between them. The germline V gene has CDR1 SGHNT and CDR2 YYREEE (reference sequence). The CDR3: CASSLVLLSSYNEQFF. The DNA for the CDR3 is TGTGCCAGCAGCTTAGTCCTCCTCAGCTCCTACAATGAGCAGTTCTTC.

This CDR3 is CASSSDGHYSNQPQHF. DNA for the CDR3: TGTGCCAGTAGCTCGGACGGCCACTATAGCAATCAGCCCCAGCATTTT. V and J are TRBV19 and TRBJ1-5, with no clear D. The germline V and J ends were trimmed by 6 bases and 0 bases, with 15 bases remaining between them. The germline V gene encodes CDR1 LNHDA and CDR2 SQIVND (reference sequence). The CDR3 extends over 16 amino acids.

The chain carries TRBV7-2 and TRBJ2-1; no definite D call. CDR1 SGHTA and CDR2 FQGNSA come from the germline V gene. V lost 1 base and J 7 bases, leaving 5 bases between the germline ends. This CDR3 region has 12 residues. The CDR3 DNA sequence: TGTGCCAGCAGCTTAGAGTGGAATGAGCAGTTCTTC. This encodes CASSLEWNEQFF.

This rearrangement joins TRBV29-1 to TRBJ2-7, with TRBD1 identical over 11 bases. Germline CDR1 reads SQVTM; CDR2 reads ANQGSEA. V gave up 1 base and J gave up 5 bases; unmatched junction bases: 4. CDR3 length: 14 residues. The CDR3 reads CSVEGRTGGHEQYF. Here the CDR3 DNA reads TGCAGCGTTGAAGGTCGGACAGGGGGCCACGAGCAGTACTTC.

The chain employs TRBV9 and TRBJ2-3; 11 nucleotides line up with TRBD2. The J segment lost 3 bases and the V segment lost 7 bases, leaving 4 bases of the junction unmatched. CDR3 length: 14 amino acids. The germline gives CDR1 SGDLS, CDR2 YYNGEE. The CDR3 is CASGTSGTTDTQYF. The CDR3 nucleotides are TGTGCCAGCGGGACTAGCGGTACAACAGATACGCAGTATTTT.

The chain carries TRBV7-9 and TRBJ1-1; D not certain. The CDR3 spans 13 residues. Trimming removed 6 bases from V and 5 bases from J, with 13 bases in between. Germline CDR1 SEHNR, CDR2 FQNEAQ (reference sequence). This chain's CDR3 is CASSTTLGTEAFF. CDR3 nucleotides: TGTGCCAGCAGTACGACCCTGGGGACTGAAGCTTTCTTT.

This rearrangement joins TRBV30 to TRBJ2-7; D is possibly TRBD1 (6 bases). This CDR3 is 11 amino acids long. Germline values: CDR1 GTSNPN, CDR2 SVGIG (reference sequence). V lost 0 bases to trimming and J lost 13 bases, with 13 bases between them. The CDR3 sequence is CAWSVSGVQYF. The CDR3 nucleotides read TGTGCCTGGAGTGTATCAGGGGTGCAATACTTC.

The gene calls are TRBV7-2 and TRBJ2-2; 10 bases match TRBD2. The trim removed 3 bases at V and 0 bases at J, leaving 1 base unmatched. The CDR3 covers 16 residues. CDR1 is SGHTA, CDR2 FQGNSA, per germline. CDR3 amino acids: CASSFSGGSNTGELFF. The CDR3 nucleotides are TGTGCCAGCAGCTTTAGCGGGGGGTCGAACACCGGGGAGCTGTTTTTT.

The chain employs TRBV4-1 and TRBJ2-3; no clear D gene. The CDR3 sequence is 16 residues long. V was shortened by 0 bases and J by 2 bases, with 12 bases between the two germline ends. Germline CDR1 and CDR2: MGHRA and YSYEKL. CDR3 sequence (DNA): TGCGCCAGCAGCCAAGATCCGGTAGACATCACAGATACGCAGTATTTT. Translating gives CASSQDPVDITDTQYF.

Only a few counts were recorded for this clone. This sequence joins TRBV7-2 and TRBJ2-7, with D possibly called TRBD1 or TRBD2 (6 bases each). The germline gives CDR1 SGHTA, CDR2 FQGNSA. The V end lost 2 bases, the J end lost 4 bases, and 15 bases lay between the germline ends. The CDR3 covers 15 residues. The CDR3 DNA is TGTGCCAGCAGCTTACGCGAGGGGGGAGGTTACGAGCAGTACTTC. Residues: CASSLREGGGYEQYF.

The chain carries TRBV19 and TRBJ1-5; D might be TRBD1 (6 bases). V lost 7 bases to trimming and J lost 3 bases, with 13 bases between them. CDR3 length equals 14 residues. Germline loops: CDR1 LNHDA, CDR2 SQIVND (reference sequence). The CDR3 nucleotides read TGTGCCAGTAACCCCCACAGGGACAATCAGCCCCAGCATTTT. Its translation is CASNPHRDNQPQHF.

The CDR3 DNA follows: TGTGCCAGCACCCCCAGCAGAGAGACCCAGTACTTC. Residues: CASTPSRETQYF. This sequence joins TRBV2 and TRBJ2-5; D gene ambiguous. CDR1 and CDR2 from the germline V gene are SNHLY and FYNNEI. V was clipped by 7 bases and J by 4 bases, with 10 bases between them. This CDR3 region has 12 residues.

The chain links TRBV30 to TRBJ2-1; D is possibly TRBD1 (5 bases). CDR1 is GTSNPN, CDR2 SVGIG, per germline (reference sequence). This CDR3 is built from 12 residues. V was shortened by 7 bases and J by 7 bases, with 14 bases between the two germline ends. In DNA form, the CDR3 reads TGTGCCTCCCCGGCGGACACGAATGAGCAGTTCTTC. Translation: CASPADTNEQFF.

The J gene is TRBJ2-7, the V gene TRBV4-3; D perhaps matches TRBD2 (6 bases). The CDR3 runs to 16 residues. The V gene's germline CDR1 is LGHNA and CDR2 YSLEER. V dropped 1 base and J dropped 0 bases, with 13 bases sitting between them. The CDR3 spells CASSQGSGVSSYEQYF. The DNA for the CDR3 is TGCGCCAGCAGCCAAGGCTCGGGGGTAAGCTCCTACGAGCAGTACTTC.

The sample holds a few counts of this clone. V and J are TRBV29-1 and TRBJ2-7; the match to TRBD2 covers 10 bases. V gave up 5 bases and J gave up 4 bases; unmatched junction bases: 2. Germline V gene lookup returns CDR1 SQVTM and CDR2 ANQGSEA. The CDR3 spans 12 residues. The CDR3 sequence is CSVSSGGYEQYF. DNA for the CDR3: TGCAGCGTTTCTAGCGGGGGATACGAGCAGTACTTC.

The chain couples TRBV29-1 to TRBJ2-7; tentatively, D is TRBD2 (5 bases). The CDR3 runs 13 residues. The V end lost 7 bases, the J end lost 9 bases, and 22 bases lay between the germline ends. CDR1 is SQVTM, CDR2 ANQGSEA, per germline. CDR3 nucleotides: TGCAGCGCCCGAGGTGACGGAGGCAGTAGGCAGTACTTC. It translates to CSARGDGGSRQYF.

This rearrangement joins TRBV4-2 to TRBJ2-3; the D is unclear. Germline CDR1 and CDR2: LGHNA and YNFKEQ. V was shortened by 0 bases and J by 6 bases, with 7 bases between the two germline ends. The CDR3 is 13 residues long. CDR3 bases: TGTGCCAGCAGCCAAGAAGAGTGGGATACGCAGTATTTT. The encoded protein is CASSQEEWDTQYF.

The chain links TRBV30 to TRBJ2-1; D perhaps matches TRBD2 (5 bases). The CDR3 runs to 12 residues. Germline CDR1 is GTSNPN and CDR2 is SVGIG (reference sequence). V lost 8 bases and J 3 bases, leaving 11 bases between the germline ends. The CDR3 bases are TGTGCCGTTGAGCGGAACTACAATGAGCAGTTCTTC. This gives the protein CAVERNYNEQFF.